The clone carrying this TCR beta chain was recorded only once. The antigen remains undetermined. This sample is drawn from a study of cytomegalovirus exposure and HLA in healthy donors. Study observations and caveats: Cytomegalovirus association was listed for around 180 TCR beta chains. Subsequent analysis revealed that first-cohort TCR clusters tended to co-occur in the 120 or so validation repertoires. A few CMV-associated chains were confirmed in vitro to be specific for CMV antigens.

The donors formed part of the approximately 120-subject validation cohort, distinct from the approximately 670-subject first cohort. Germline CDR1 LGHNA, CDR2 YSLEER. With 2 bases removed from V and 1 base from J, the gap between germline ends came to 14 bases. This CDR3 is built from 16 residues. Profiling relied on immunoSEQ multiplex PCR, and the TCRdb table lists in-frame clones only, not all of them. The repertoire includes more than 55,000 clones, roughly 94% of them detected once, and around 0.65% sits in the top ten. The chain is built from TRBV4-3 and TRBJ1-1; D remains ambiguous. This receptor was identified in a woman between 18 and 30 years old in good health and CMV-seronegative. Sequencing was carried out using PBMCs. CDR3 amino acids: CASSQSEFLQNTEAFF. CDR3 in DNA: TGCGCCAGCAGCCAATCCGAGTTCCTGCAGAACACTGAAGCTTTCTTT.